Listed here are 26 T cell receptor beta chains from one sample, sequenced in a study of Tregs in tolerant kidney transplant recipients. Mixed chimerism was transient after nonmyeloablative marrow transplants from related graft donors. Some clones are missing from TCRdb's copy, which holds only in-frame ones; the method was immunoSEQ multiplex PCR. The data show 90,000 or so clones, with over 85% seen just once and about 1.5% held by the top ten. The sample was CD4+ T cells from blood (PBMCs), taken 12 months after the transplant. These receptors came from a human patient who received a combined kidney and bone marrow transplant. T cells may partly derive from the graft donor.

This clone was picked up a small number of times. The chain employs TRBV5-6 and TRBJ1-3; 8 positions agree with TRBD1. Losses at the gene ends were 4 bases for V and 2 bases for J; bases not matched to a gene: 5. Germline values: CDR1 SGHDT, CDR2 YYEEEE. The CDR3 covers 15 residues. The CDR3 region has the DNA TGTGCCAGCAGCCCGGACAGGGAGGCTGGAAACACCATATATTTT. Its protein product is CASSPDREAGNTIYF.

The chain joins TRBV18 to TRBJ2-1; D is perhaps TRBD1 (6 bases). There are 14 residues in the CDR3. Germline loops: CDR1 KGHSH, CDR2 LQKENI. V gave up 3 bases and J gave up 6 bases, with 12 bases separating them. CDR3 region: CASSPRQVINEQFF. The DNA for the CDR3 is TGTGCCAGCTCACCCCGACAGGTTATCAATGAGCAGTTCTTC.

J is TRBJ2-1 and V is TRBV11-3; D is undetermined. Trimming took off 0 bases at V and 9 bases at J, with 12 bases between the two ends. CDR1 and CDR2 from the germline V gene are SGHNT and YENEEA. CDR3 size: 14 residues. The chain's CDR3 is CASSLDKPRPEQFF. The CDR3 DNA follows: TGTGCCAGCAGCTTAGATAAGCCGCGGCCTGAGCAGTTCTTC.

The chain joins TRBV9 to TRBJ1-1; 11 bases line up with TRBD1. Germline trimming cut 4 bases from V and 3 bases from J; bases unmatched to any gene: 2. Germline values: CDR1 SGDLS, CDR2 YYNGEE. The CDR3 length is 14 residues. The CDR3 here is CASSWGQGDTEAFF. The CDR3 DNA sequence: TGTGCCAGCAGCTGGGGACAGGGGGACACTGAAGCTTTCTTT.

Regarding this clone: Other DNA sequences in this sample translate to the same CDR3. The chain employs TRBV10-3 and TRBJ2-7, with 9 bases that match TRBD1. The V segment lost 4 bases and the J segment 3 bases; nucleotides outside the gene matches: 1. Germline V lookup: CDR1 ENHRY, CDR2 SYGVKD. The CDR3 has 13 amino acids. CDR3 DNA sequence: TGTGCCATCAGTGGGGGACAGGGCTACGAGCAGTACTTC. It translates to CAISGGQGYEQYF.

The CDR3 loop is CASSRGASGTDTQYF. For the CDR3, the DNA is TGTGCCAGCAGTCGGGGGGCTAGCGGCACAGATACGCAGTATTTT. The rearrangement links TRBV6-1 to TRBJ2-3, with TRBD2 as a possible D gene (7 bases). Germline-derived CDR1 and CDR2 are MNHNS and SASEGT. Trimming pared 5 bases from V and 1 base from J, leaving 13 bases between. CDR3 length: 15 residues.

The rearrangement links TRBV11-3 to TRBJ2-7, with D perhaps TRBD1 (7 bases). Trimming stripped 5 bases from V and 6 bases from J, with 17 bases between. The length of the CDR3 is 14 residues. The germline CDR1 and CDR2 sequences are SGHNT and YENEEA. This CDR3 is CASSGRTGPSEQYF. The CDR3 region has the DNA TGTGCCAGCAGCGGGAGGACAGGCCCATCCGAGCAGTACTTC.

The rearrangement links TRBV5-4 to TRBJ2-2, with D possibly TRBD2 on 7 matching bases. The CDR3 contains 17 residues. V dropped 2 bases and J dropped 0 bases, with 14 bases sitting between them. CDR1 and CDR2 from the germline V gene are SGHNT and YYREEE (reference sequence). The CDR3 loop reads CASSLGGAGTNTGELFF. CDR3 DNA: TGTGCCAGCAGCTTAGGGGGGGCAGGGACGAACACCGGGGAGCTGTTTTTT.

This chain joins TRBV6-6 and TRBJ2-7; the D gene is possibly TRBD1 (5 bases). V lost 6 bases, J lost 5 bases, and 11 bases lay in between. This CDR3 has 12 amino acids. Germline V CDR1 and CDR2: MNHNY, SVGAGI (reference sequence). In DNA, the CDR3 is TGTGCCAGCAGATATCGACAGAACGAGCAGTACTTC. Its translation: CASRYRQNEQYF.

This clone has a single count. This chain's CDR3 is CASRVAVSYGYTF. In DNA, the CDR3 is TGTGCCAGCAGGGTGGCAGTCTCCTATGGCTACACCTTC. The chain is built from TRBV6-5 and TRBJ1-2; no clear D. CDR1 and CDR2 from the germline V gene are MNHEY and SVGAGI. V shed 6 bases and J shed 4 bases, with 12 bases lying between them. The CDR3 is 13 residues long.

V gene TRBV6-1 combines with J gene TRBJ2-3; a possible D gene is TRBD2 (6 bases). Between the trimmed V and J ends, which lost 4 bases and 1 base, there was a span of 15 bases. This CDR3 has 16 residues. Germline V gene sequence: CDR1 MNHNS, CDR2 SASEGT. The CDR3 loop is CASSVERGLGTDTQYF. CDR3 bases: TGTGCCAGCAGTGTGGAAAGGGGACTCGGCACAGATACGCAGTATTTT.

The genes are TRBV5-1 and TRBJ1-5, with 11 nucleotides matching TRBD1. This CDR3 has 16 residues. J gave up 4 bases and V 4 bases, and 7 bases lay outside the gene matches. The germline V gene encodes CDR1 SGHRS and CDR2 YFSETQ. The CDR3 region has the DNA TGCGCCAGCAGCCTAGGGACAGGGGGACAGAATCAGCCCCAGCATTTT. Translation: CASSLGTGGQNQPQHF.

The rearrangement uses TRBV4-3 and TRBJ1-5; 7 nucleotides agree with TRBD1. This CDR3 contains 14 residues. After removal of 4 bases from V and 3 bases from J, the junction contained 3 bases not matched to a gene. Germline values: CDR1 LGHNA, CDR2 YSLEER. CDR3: CASSLGTVNQPQHF. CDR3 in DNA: TGCGCCAGCAGCCTAGGGACAGTCAATCAGCCCCAGCATTTT.

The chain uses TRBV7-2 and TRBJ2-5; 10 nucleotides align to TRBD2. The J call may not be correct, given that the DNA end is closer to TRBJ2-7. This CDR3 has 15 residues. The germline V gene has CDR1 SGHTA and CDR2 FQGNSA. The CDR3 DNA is TGTGCCAGCACCCCCACTAGCGGGAATCCCTACGAGCAGTACTTC. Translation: CASTPTSGNPYEQYF.

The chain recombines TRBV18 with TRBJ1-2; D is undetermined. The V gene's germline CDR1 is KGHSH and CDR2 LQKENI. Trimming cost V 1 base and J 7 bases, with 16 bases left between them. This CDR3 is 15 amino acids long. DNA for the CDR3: TGTGCCAGCTCACCACACCGGGATTTTATTAGTGGCTACACCTTC. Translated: CASSPHRDFISGYTF.

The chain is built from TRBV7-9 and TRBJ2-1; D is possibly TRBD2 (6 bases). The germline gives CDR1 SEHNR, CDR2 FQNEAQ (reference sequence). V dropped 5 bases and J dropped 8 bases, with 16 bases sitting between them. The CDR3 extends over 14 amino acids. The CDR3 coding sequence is TGTGCCAGCAGCCCACTTGGGAGGAGCGATGAGCAGTTCTTC. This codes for CASSPLGRSDEQFF.

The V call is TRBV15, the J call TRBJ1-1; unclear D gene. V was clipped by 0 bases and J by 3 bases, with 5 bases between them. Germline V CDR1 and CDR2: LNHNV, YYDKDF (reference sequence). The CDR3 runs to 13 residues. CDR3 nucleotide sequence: TGTGCCACCAGCAGAGATCAGGACACTGAAGCTTTCTTT. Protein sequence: CATSRDQDTEAFF. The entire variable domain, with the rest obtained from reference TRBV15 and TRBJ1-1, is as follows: DAMVIQNPRYQVTQFGKPVTLSCSQTLNHNVMYWYQQKSSQAPKLLFHYYDKDFNNEADTPDNFQSRRPNTSFCFLDIRSPGLGDTAMYLCATSRDQDTEAFFGQGTRLTVV.

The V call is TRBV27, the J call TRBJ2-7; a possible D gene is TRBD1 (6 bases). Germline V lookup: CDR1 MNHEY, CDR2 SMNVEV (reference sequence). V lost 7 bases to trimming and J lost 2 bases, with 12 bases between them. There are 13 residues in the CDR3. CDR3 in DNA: TGTGCCAGCAAAATAACAGGGACCTACGAGCAGTACTTC. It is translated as CASKITGTYEQYF.

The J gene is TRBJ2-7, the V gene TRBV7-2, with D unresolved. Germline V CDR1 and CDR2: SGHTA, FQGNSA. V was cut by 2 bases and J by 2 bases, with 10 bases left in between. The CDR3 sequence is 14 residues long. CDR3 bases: TGTGCCAGCAGCTTATTCCTAGAGACCTACGAGCAGTACTTC. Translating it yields CASSLFLETYEQYF.

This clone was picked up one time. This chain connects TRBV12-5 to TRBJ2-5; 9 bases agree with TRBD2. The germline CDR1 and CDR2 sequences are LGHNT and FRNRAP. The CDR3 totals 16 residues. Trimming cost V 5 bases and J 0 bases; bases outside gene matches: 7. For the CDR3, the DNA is TGTGCTAGTGGTACCCGACTAGCGGCCTACCAAGAGACCCAGTACTTC. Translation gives CASGTRLAAYQETQYF.

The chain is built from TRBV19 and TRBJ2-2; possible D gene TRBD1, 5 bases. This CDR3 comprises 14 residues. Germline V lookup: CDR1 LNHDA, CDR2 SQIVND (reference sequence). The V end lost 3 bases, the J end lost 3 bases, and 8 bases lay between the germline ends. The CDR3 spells CASSIPTDTGELFF. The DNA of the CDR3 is TGTGCCAGTAGTATCCCGACAGACACCGGGGAGCTGTTTTTT.

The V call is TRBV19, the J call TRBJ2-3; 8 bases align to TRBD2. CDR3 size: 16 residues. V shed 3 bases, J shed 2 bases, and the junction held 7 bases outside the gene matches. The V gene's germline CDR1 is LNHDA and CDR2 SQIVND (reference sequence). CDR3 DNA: TGTGCCAGTAGTATCGAGCGGGGGTACCCCACAGATACGCAGTATTTT. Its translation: CASSIERGYPTDTQYF.

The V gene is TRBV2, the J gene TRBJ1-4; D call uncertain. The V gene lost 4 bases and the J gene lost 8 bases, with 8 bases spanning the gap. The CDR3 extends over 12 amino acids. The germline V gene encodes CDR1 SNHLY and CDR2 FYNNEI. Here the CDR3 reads CASSASGEKLFF. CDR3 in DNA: TGTGCCAGCAGTGCGTCAGGAGAAAAACTGTTTTTT.

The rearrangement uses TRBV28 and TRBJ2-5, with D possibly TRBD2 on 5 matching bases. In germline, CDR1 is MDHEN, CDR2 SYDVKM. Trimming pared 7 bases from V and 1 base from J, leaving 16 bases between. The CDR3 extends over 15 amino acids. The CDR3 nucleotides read TGTGCCAGCAATCGGGTCGGGGTATCCCAAGAGACCCAGTACTTC. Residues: CASNRVGVSQETQYF.

The CDR3 DNA sequence: TGTGCCATCAAGCCGGGACTAGCGGGATACGAGCAGTACTTC. Amino acid sequence: CAIKPGLAGYEQYF. The rearrangement joins TRBV10-3 to TRBJ2-7; 13 nucleotides line up with TRBD2. Trimming took 7 bases from V and 4 from J; bases not matched to a gene: 4. Germline-derived CDR1 and CDR2 are ENHRY and SYGVKD. The length of the CDR3 is 14 residues.

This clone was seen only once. CDR3 bases: TGTGCCAGCAGCCGTTGGGGGGGGACAAATGAAAAACTGTTTTTT. It translates to CASSRWGGTNEKLFF. The chain combines TRBV11-2 with TRBJ1-4, with D perhaps TRBD1 (6 bases). Between the trimmed V and J ends, which lost 5 bases and 5 bases, there was a span of 15 bases. The CDR3 spans 15 residues. Germline V gene lookup returns CDR1 SGHAT and CDR2 FQNNGV.